Listed below are T cell receptor beta chains from one sample, sequenced in a study of blood T cell repertoires in COVID-19. Here immunoSEQ multiplex PCR was the method, and the copy in TCRdb shows in-frame clones only, minus some. The repertoire consists of over 350,000 clones, with about 85% occurring once and the leading ten covering around 1.8%. What was sequenced was PBMCs or T cells enriched from blood (not recorded which). These TCRs come from a woman aged 18-29 years with acute COVID-19. Both conserved end residues are part of each CDR3. D genes are given only for firm matches. For some rows the clone size is stated as once, few or many, or as a class when expanded; others skip it.

>TRBJ2-3|-|TRBV29-1|-
TGCAGCGGGTACTCGCCTAGCACAGATACGCAGTATTTT
CSGYSPSTDTQYF
>TRBJ1-5|-|TRBV6-2/TRBV6-3|-
TGTGCCAGCAGTTCCCTTTCCAATCAGCCCCAGCATTTT
CASSSLSNQPQHF
>TRBJ2-2|once|TRBV12-3/TRBV12-4|-
TGTGCCAGCAGTTTAGTTCGCACCGGGGAGCTGTTTTTT
CASSLVRTGELFF
>TRBJ1-2|-|TRBV9|-
TGTGCCAGCAGCGACAGGGCGGGCTATGGCTACACCTTC
CASSDRAGYGYTF
>TRBJ1-1|-|TRBV19|-
TGTGCCAGTAGTATAACAGGTCTCACTGAAGCTTTCTTT
CASSITGLTEAFF
>TRBJ2-1|-|TRBV6-2/TRBV6-3|TRBD1
TGTGCCAGCAGCCAGGGGGCCCAGTTCTTC
CASSQGAQFF
>TRBJ1-1|few|TRBV14|-
TGTGCCAGCAGCCAAGCGATGAGGGCAGGCGCTTTCTTT
CASSQAMRAGAFF
>TRBJ1-5|-|TRBV12-5|TRBD1
TGTGCTAGTGCCCAGGGGGCGAATCAGCCCCAGCATTTT
CASAQGANQPQHF
>TRBJ2-7|-|TRBV27|TRBD1
TGTGCCAGCAGTTTAACCGGGACAGGGTTATACGAGCAGTACTTC
CASSLTGTGLYEQYF
>TRBJ1-3|-|TRBV5-1|TRBD1
TGCGCCAGCAGTCGGGACAGGAGCTCTGGAAACACCATATATTTT
CASSRDRSSGNTIYF
>TRBJ2-2|once|TRBV3-1/TRBV3-2|-
TGTGCCAGCAGCCAAGACCAGGGATACACCGGGGAGCTGTTTTTT
CASSQDQGYTGELFF
>TRBJ2-6|once|TRBV2|-
TGTGCCAGCGAACGAGACTCTGGGGCCAACGTCCTGACTTTC
CASERDSGANVLTF
>TRBJ1-3|once|TRBV4-2|-
TGTGCCAGCAGCCAAGCCCGTAGTCCCTTCGCTGGAAACACCATATATTTT
CASSQARSPFAGNTIYF